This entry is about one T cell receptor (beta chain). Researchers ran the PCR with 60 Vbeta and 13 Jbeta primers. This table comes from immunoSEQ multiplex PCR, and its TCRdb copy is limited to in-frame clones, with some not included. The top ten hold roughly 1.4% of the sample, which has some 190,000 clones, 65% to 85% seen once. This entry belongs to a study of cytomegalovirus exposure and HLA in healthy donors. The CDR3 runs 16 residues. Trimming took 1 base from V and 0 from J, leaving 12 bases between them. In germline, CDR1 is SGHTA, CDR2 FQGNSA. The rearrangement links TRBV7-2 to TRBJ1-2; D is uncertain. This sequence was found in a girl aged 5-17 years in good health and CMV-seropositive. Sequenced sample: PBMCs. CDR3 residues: CASSLDGLEANYGYTF. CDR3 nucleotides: TGTGCCAGCAGCTTAGACGGGTTAGAAGCTAACTATGGCTACACCTTC.